Detailed here is one TCR beta chain. This receptor's antigen is unknown. No clone much larger than this one lies a single base away; base qualities are absent. The sample originates from a study of vaccination effects on CD4 cells after COVID-19 (dated by TCRdb to between 2021 and 2024). Concerning the study at large: Each participant received two doses of an mRNA SARS-CoV-2 vaccine, either BNT162b2 or mRNA-1273. SARS-CoV-2 spike-specific CD4+ TCR repertoires were compared before and after mRNA vaccination in COVID-19 convalescent patients and in infection-naive vaccine recipients. A total of nine to ten COVID-19 convalescent patients and several SARS-CoV-2-naive healthy vaccine recipients were included in the full study. Pre-vaccine samples from two convalescent patients were drawn 16 days and one week before the first dose, 142 and 148 days after COVID-19 diagnosis. Cultures from other donors in the study were sequenced with the Oncomine TCR Beta short-read assay on an Illumina iSeq 100. The research as a whole found: The study was limited by a small number of convalescent patients, and early post-infection timepoints were lacking. In convalescent patients, the post-vaccine spike-reactive repertoire was composed mainly of new vaccine-induced clones that were largely distinct from infection-induced clones. At late post-vaccination timepoints, both infection-induced and vaccine-induced clones showed marked clonal contraction, consistent with waning T cell responses.

Reading the germline V gene gives CDR1 SGHDT and CDR2 YYEEEE. The CDR3 numbers 17 residues from cysteine through phenylalanine. Here the CDR3 DNA is all that survives: 51 bases in frame from base 1. The V end gives up 7 bases and the J end 0 bases, leaving 8 bases in the junction not matched to a gene. The library was built by means of the immunoSEQ multiplex PCR assay. DNA from the cultured, isolated CD4+ T cells was subjected to TCR beta CDR3 sequencing. Turning to the authors' computational methods: Non-productive TCR sequences were removed, reads were trimmed to the CDR3 region, and CDR3s of at least 7 amino acids were retained. The MANAFEST web app was used to pick out antigen-specific clonotypes by comparing their expansion in peptide wells with that in reference cultures. Positive clones required FDR<0.05 expansion versus reference and all other wells, odds ratio above 5, and frequency above 0.1% in two replicate wells. Cross-reactive clonotypes were defined as significantly expanded in SARS-CoV-2 spike wells and in at least one common cold coronavirus spike condition. Levenshtein distance calculated with the stringdist R package was used to assess CDR3 similarity, and unrooted trees were constructed with ape in R 3.6.1. Entries here come from immuneACCESS through TCRdb and include only in-frame sequences with V and J called. Some clones fail to appear in such tables; in the studies checked, an unresolved V gene covers under half of the shortfall, and the cause of the remainder is unknown. Clone size and V and J calls were adopted from that table, with D and trimming inferred from the DNA. Here the sample has roughly 26,000 clones; around three quarters occur a single time. The ten largest clones capture roughly 16% of the sample.

In the ViraFEST assay, PBMC were stimulated with viral peptide pools, and TCR sequencing was then used to find antigen-specific CD4+ T cell clonotypes based on their expansion. After more than nine days of culture, CD4+ T cells were isolated with the EasySep CD4+ T cell isolation kit. PCR-confirmed SARS-CoV-2 infection had occurred in convalescent patients between March and December 2020, before the Alpha, Beta and Delta variants emerged in the United States. A few million PBMC per well were cultured with 9 to 10 ug/ml peptides in IMDM containing 5% human AB serum, about 9.6 IU/ml IL-2 and gentamicin. On days 3 and 7, half of the culture medium was replaced with fresh IL-2-containing medium. Each peptide stimulation condition was cultured in triplicate wells unless otherwise noted. Using Ficoll-Paque Plus gradient centrifugation, PBMC were separated from whole blood and then either used fresh or cryopreserved at -140C. Overlapping peptide pools spanned the spike proteins of SARS-CoV-2 and the common cold coronaviruses HCoV-NL63, HCoV-OC43 and HCoV-229E. Genomic DNA was extracted from cultured CD4+ T cells with the QIAamp micro DNA kit.

The origin of this receptor is a human donor who had a prior SARS-CoV-2 infection. The sample was CD4+ T cells from PBMCs cultured with HCoV-NL63 spike peptides, taken before COVID-19 vaccination. What the cell subset or site label conveys for this sample: HCoV-NL63 spike overlapping peptide pool stimulation. The receptor chain draws on TRBV5-6 and TRBJ2-6; a stretch of 9 junction bases matches TRBD1. The CDR3 protein sequence reads: CASATGGPYSGANVLTF. At the DNA level, the sequence is TGTGCCAGCGCGACAGGGGGGCCCTACTCTGGGGCCAACGTCCTGACTTTC.